This T cell receptor (beta chain) was sequenced for a study of vaccination effects on CD4 cells after COVID-19. A word on this clone: Its antigen is not known.

Sequencing used immunoSEQ multiplex PCR; TCRdb keeps in-frame clones, though not all of them. Among roughly 41,000 clones, 65% to 80% were seen once, and the ten largest hold about 15%. Within the ViraFEST assay, antigen-specific CD4+ T cells underwent expansion with viral peptide pools prior to sequencing. Following 10 days of culture, CD4+ T cells were isolated. Two doses of BNT162b2 or mRNA-1273 vaccine were administered to participants. None of these healthy vaccinees had been infected with SARS-CoV-2 before vaccination. Cultures had half their medium replaced with IL-2 medium on days 3 and 7. The CDR3 is 16 residues long. Trimming took off 1 base at V and 2 bases at J, with 16 bases between the two ends. Germline V CDR1 and CDR2: SGHKS, YYEKEE (reference sequence).

V gene TRBV5-5 combines with J gene TRBJ2-7; weak D call: TRBD2 (5 bases). The sample here was CD4+ T cells from PBMCs cultured with HCoV-OC43 spike peptides, taken after COVID-19 vaccination. Regarding subset: HCoV-OC43 spike overlapping peptide pool stimulation. This clonotype was sampled from a human donor who received a COVID-19 vaccine. CDR3 in amino acids: CASSLLPGESTYEQYF. The CDR3 region has the DNA TGTGCCAGCAGCTTGTTACCCGGGGAAAGCACCTACGAGCAGTACTTC. Based on the CDR3 plus reference TRBV5-5 and TRBJ2-7, the full variable domain is DAGVTQSPTHLIKTRGQQVTLRCSPISGHKSVSWYQQVLGQGPQFIFQYYEKEERGRGNFPDRFSARQFPNYSSELNVNALLLGDSALYLCASSLLPGESTYEQYFGPGTRLTVT.